Listed below are T cell receptor beta chains from one sample, sequenced in a study of identical twins. A single record per CDR3 protein comes from TCRdb applying MiXCR to the 5' RACE reads. The repertoire holds approximately 630,000 distinct CDR3 sequences, with roughly 7.2% as singletons. The sample also formed part of further work on yellow fever vaccine responses in identical twins.

The source material was PBMCs. Receptor source: a young woman in good health. Each CDR3 is given with its conserved first and last residue. Each record gives: V gene, J gene, CDR3 protein.

V gene: TRBV9; J gene: TRBJ1-5; CDR3 protein: CASSPRQGPTSNQPQHF
V gene: TRBV10-2; J gene: TRBJ2-1; CDR3 protein: CASSRGLDKQEQFF
V gene: TRBV12-3/TRBV12-4; J gene: TRBJ2-1; CDR3 protein: CASKLAGPYNEQFF
V gene: TRBV19; J gene: TRBJ2-7; CDR3 protein: CASSISASRTGMFEQYF
V gene: TRBV7-9; J gene: TRBJ1-1; CDR3 protein: CASSFGGENTEAFF
V gene: TRBV6-1; J gene: TRBJ2-7; CDR3 protein: CASSEFRTPSYEQYF
V gene: TRBV12-3/TRBV12-4; J gene: TRBJ2-1; CDR3 protein: CASTPDGVAYNEQFF
V gene: TRBV20-1; J gene: TRBJ1-2; CDR3 protein: CSVRFYRDDDLDGGYTF
V gene: TRBV3-1; J gene: TRBJ2-5; CDR3 protein: CASSQNDRGTQYF
V gene: TRBV29-1; J gene: TRBJ2-2; CDR3 protein: CSVSAGPGELFF
V gene: TRBV10-3; J gene: TRBJ1-6; CDR3 protein: CAISESAAGSYNSPLHF
V gene: TRBV2; J gene: TRBJ2-3; CDR3 protein: CASSGGVQDTQYF
V gene: TRBV5-1; J gene: TRBJ2-7; CDR3 protein: CASSLVVGRDFPYEQYF
V gene: TRBV19; J gene: TRBJ2-3; CDR3 protein: CASSIATAPDTQYF
V gene: TRBV7-2; J gene: TRBJ2-3; CDR3 protein: CASSLYGGGTDTQYF
V gene: TRBV12-3/TRBV12-4; J gene: TRBJ1-4; CDR3 protein: CASSLSRGREKLFF
V gene: TRBV28; J gene: TRBJ2-2; CDR3 protein: CASSFFSQIPPSNTGELFF
V gene: TRBV12-3/TRBV12-4; J gene: TRBJ1-1; CDR3 protein: CASGRTAPNTEAFF
V gene: TRBV9; J gene: TRBJ2-3; CDR3 protein: CASSPRGTGLADTQYF
V gene: TRBV27; J gene: TRBJ1-1; CDR3 protein: CASSRDSRAFF
V gene: TRBV28; J gene: TRBJ2-2; CDR3 protein: CASRNDRASTGELFF
V gene: TRBV4-1; J gene: TRBJ2-7; CDR3 protein: CASSQDQISYEQYF
V gene: TRBV5-1; J gene: TRBJ2-3; CDR3 protein: CASRLRGGPDTQYF
V gene: TRBV3-1; J gene: TRBJ2-7; CDR3 protein: CASSQVGWGGEQYF
V gene: TRBV29-1; J gene: TRBJ1-1; CDR3 protein: CSVVTLNTEAFF
V gene: TRBV5-1; J gene: TRBJ2-2; CDR3 protein: CASSGDSLNTGELFF
V gene: TRBV12-3/TRBV12-4; J gene: TRBJ2-6; CDR3 protein: CASSFKHSTTLTSGANVLTF
V gene: TRBV2; J gene: TRBJ2-3; CDR3 protein: CASRTGTTSTDTQYF
V gene: TRBV5-1; J gene: TRBJ2-1; CDR3 protein: CASSLRSGLAPYNEQFF
V gene: TRBV4-2; J gene: TRBJ2-7; CDR3 protein: CASSQKGAGTSYEQYF
V gene: TRBV12-3/TRBV12-4; J gene: TRBJ2-7; CDR3 protein: CASSLNGGQYEQYF
V gene: TRBV20-1; J gene: TRBJ1-5; CDR3 protein: CSAYDGENQPQHF
V gene: TRBV6-1; J gene: TRBJ2-5; CDR3 protein: CASSEGGGQETQYF
V gene: TRBV28; J gene: TRBJ2-1; CDR3 protein: CASSPQRTAYNEQFF
V gene: TRBV12-3/TRBV12-4; J gene: TRBJ2-1; CDR3 protein: CASSPRASGNEQFF
V gene: TRBV7-3; J gene: TRBJ2-1; CDR3 protein: CASSLVARSSYNEQFF
V gene: TRBV4-1; J gene: TRBJ1-2; CDR3 protein: CASSPGLSGIDGYTF
V gene: TRBV12-3/TRBV12-4; J gene: TRBJ1-1; CDR3 protein: CASSPNRDRNTEAFF
V gene: TRBV14; J gene: TRBJ1-2; CDR3 protein: CASSQDLGHYYGYTF
V gene: TRBV3-1; J gene: TRBJ2-3; CDR3 protein: CASSPGTSGRDTQYF
V gene: TRBV5-1; J gene: TRBJ2-7; CDR3 protein: CASSQGQGGYEQYF
V gene: TRBV9; J gene: TRBJ2-1; CDR3 protein: CASSVGKAQGASYNEQFF
V gene: TRBV5-1; J gene: TRBJ2-2; CDR3 protein: CASSLLNTGELFF
V gene: TRBV29-1; J gene: TRBJ2-7; CDR3 protein: CSVEEGQGFGEQYF
V gene: TRBV6-1; J gene: TRBJ2-3; CDR3 protein: CASSRAPGGTDTQYF
V gene: TRBV11-2; J gene: TRBJ2-5; CDR3 protein: CASSSPALVGEVTQYF
V gene: TRBV7-6; J gene: TRBJ2-3; CDR3 protein: CASSLQAGGPGSVDTQYF
V gene: TRBV2; J gene: TRBJ1-5; CDR3 protein: CASSETYQPQHF
V gene: TRBV6-1; J gene: TRBJ1-5; CDR3 protein: CASSAEGNQPQHF
V gene: TRBV7-9; J gene: TRBJ2-1; CDR3 protein: CASSLVVGGNEQFF
V gene: TRBV7-9; J gene: TRBJ2-4; CDR3 protein: CASSLGSNIQYF
V gene: TRBV11-2; J gene: TRBJ2-4; CDR3 protein: CASSPEPGLAGVAGNIQYF
V gene: TRBV2; J gene: TRBJ2-7; CDR3 protein: CASREGGGSYEQYF